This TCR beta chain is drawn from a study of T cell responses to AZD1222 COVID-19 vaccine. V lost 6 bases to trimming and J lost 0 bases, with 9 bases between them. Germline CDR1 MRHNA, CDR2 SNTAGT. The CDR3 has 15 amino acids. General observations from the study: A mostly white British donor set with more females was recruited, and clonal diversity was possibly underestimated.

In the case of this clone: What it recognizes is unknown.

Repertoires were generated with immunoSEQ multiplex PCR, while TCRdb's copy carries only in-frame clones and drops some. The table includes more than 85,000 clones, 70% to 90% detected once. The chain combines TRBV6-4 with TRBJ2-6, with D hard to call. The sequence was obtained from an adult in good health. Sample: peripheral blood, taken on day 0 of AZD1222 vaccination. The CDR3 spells CASSRSPSGANVLTF. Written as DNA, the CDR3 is TGTGCCAGCAGCCGCTCTCCCTCTGGGGCCAACGTCCTGACTTTC.